One T cell receptor (beta chain) is described in this entry. Its antigen is not identified. The junction and the germline gene differ at one end; a read error may be behind it. PCR used 60 Vbeta primers and 13 Jbeta primers. Profiled with immunoSEQ multiplex PCR; TCRdb holds only in-frame clones, not every one. The sample lists under 130,000 clones, 60% to 80% occurring once. This sample is drawn from a study of cytomegalovirus exposure and HLA in healthy donors. Study-wide results and limits: Trimming of TCR beta V- and J-genes showed a link, identified in a later analysis, to a missense DCLRE1C variant. Later analysis identified several of the most significant clusters that appeared linked to common viral pathogens.

Source material: PBMCs. This receptor was obtained from a woman aged 40 to 50 in good health and CMV-seropositive.

This chain's CDR3 is CASSQDLFFSGGSSHEQYF. The CDR3 bases are TGCGCCAGCAGCCAAGATCTTTTCTTTAGCGGGGGCTCCTCCCACGAGCAGTACTTC. The chain couples TRBV4-3 to TRBJ2-7, with TRBD2 matching 9 bases. The germline gives CDR1 LGHNA, CDR2 YSLEER. The CDR3 totals 19 residues.